This T cell receptor beta chain was identified during a study of CD8+CD57+ T cells in acquired aplastic anemia. Study-level background: Sorted CD4+ plus CD8+ cells gave DNA averaging about 3.2 ug. Study-wide findings and caveats: About 29 shared CD8+ CDR3s appeared highly expressed within patients' immunodominant clones. Patients versus controls showed no significant CD8+ Simpson's diversity difference.

Ten or more counts support this clonotype. What it recognizes is unknown. In patients chosen for sequencing, flow cytometry had shown CD8+CD57+ cell expansion. Among the patients, none had received any therapy at the time of blood sampling. Genomic DNA, the template, was used for profiling of the TCR beta VDJ and CDR3. TCRdb recomputed calls from the reads with MiXCR, one row per CDR3 protein. The table records 200,000 to 250,000 distinct CDR3 sequences, around 45% of them present only once. V lost 5 bases to trimming and J lost 2 bases; unmatched junction nucleotides: 7. The CDR3 extends over 15 amino acids. Per the germline V gene, CDR1 is SGHTA and CDR2 is FQGTGA.

The gene calls are TRBV7-3 and TRBJ2-3, with 7 bases lining up with TRBD2. This sequence originates from a human donor with aplastic anemia. The material sequenced was sorted CD4+, CD8+, or CD8+CD57+ T cells (not recorded which) from PBMCs. CDR3 sequence reads: CASSPGLEVTDTQYF. In DNA form, the CDR3 reads TGTGCCAGCAGCCCCGGACTAGAGGTCACAGATACGCAGTATTTT. The full variable domain, rest sourced from reference TRBV7-3 and TRBJ2-3, is GAGVSQTPSNKVTEKGKYVELRCDPISGHTALYWYRQSLGQGPEFLIYFQGTGAADDSGLPNDRFFAVRPEGSVSTLKIQRTERGDSAVYLCASSPGLEVTDTQYFGPGTRLTVL.